Shown below are 15 T cell receptor beta chains from a single sample sequenced in a study of T cells after yellow fever vaccination. One entry per CDR3 protein, called by TCRdb with MiXCR from the 5' RACE reads. The repertoire holds fewer than 400,000 distinct CDR3 sequences, with about 6.2% as singletons. The sequencing used PBMCs, collected 5 days after the yellow fever booster vaccination. Receptors originate from a man between 25 and 39 years old who received the YFV17D yellow fever vaccine.

This clonotype was detected only a few times. The rearrangement links TRBV4-3 to TRBJ2-7; the match to TRBD1 covers 11 bases. The V segment lost 1 base and the J segment 4 bases; nucleotides outside the gene matches: 3. This CDR3 spans 15 amino acids. Per germline, CDR1 LGHNA and CDR2 YSLEER. The CDR3 DNA is TGCGCCAGCAGCCAAGGGGGACAGGGGGTTTACGAGCAGTACTTC. This sequence encodes CASSQGGQGVYEQYF.

This clonotype has just a few counts. The chain recombines TRBV5-1 with TRBJ2-1, with a weak D call TRBD2 (6 bases). Germline CDR1 is SGHRS and CDR2 is YFSETQ. Trimming cost V 0 bases and J 0 bases, with 13 bases left between them. CDR3 size: 17 residues. CDR3 sequence: CASSLDAGMSSYNEQFF. The CDR3 DNA reads TGCGCCAGCAGCTTGGATGCGGGGATGAGCTCCTACAATGAGCAGTTCTTC.

At least ten counts were recorded for this clonotype. The chain has TRBV9 and TRBJ2-3; the D is unclear. V lost 0 bases and J lost 0, with 8 bases in between. The CDR3 is 15 residues long. Germline V gene lookup returns CDR1 SGDLS and CDR2 YYNGEE. The CDR3: CASSVEGLSTDTQYF. DNA for the CDR3: TGTGCCAGCAGCGTAGAAGGGCTAAGCACAGATACGCAGTATTTT.

CDR3 sequence reads: CASSHIPGEQYF. The CDR3 region has the DNA TGTGCCAGCAGCCATATACCAGGCGAGCAGTACTTC. The chain carries TRBV7-2 and TRBJ2-7; D is uncertain. The V gene's germline CDR1 is SGHTA and CDR2 FQGNSA. Trimming shortened V by 5 bases and J by 6 bases, and 11 bases separated the two germline ends. This CDR3 contains 12 residues.

This clonotype was seen a handful of times. The DNA for the CDR3 is TGCGCCAGCAGCCAAGATCCGGGAGGGCTTACGATAGATACGCAGTATTTT. Translation gives CASSQDPGGLTIDTQYF. V is TRBV4-3 and J is TRBJ2-3; 8 bases align to TRBD2. J lost 5 bases, V lost 0 bases, and 10 bases had no gene match. The CDR3 has 17 amino acids. The germline V gene has CDR1 LGHNA and CDR2 YSLEER.

The gene calls are TRBV7-2 and TRBJ2-3, with D possibly matching TRBD2 (6 bases). The CDR3 consists of 17 residues. Germline V gene sequence: CDR1 SGHTA, CDR2 FQGNSA. With 1 base removed from V and 4 bases from J, the gap between germline ends came to 18 bases. The CDR3 here is CASSLVWRENRADTQYF. CDR3 nucleotides: TGTGCCAGCAGCTTAGTATGGCGGGAAAATCGGGCAGATACGCAGTATTTT.

This clonotype has at least ten counts. V gene TRBV20-1 combines with J gene TRBJ2-2; 14 bases align to TRBD2. V shed 1 base, J shed 2 bases, and the junction held 6 bases outside the gene matches. Germline values: CDR1 DFQATT, CDR2 SNEGSKA (reference sequence). The CDR3 sequence is 18 residues long. DNA for the CDR3: TGCAGTGCTAGAGCCGGGACTAGCGGGAGCATAAACACCGGGGAGCTGTTTTTT. This translates into CSARAGTSGSINTGELFF.

As to this clonotype: The junction differs from germline at one of its ends, possibly a read error. V gene TRBV20-1 combines with J gene TRBJ2-2; 9 nucleotides align to TRBD2. This CDR3 region has 16 residues. Germline V gene data show CDR1 as DFQATT and CDR2 as SNEGSKA (reference sequence). CDR3 sequence reads: CCARDRAGGNTGELFF. The DNA for the CDR3 is TGCTGTGCTAGAGATCGAGCGGGAGGGAACACCGGGGAGCTGTTTTTT.

This clonotype showed up many times. V gene TRBV5-6 combines with J gene TRBJ2-1; maybe TRBD2 (5 bases). The CDR3 loop spans 14 amino acids. Trimming stripped 4 bases from V and 8 bases from J, with 16 bases between. Germline V gene data show CDR1 as SGHDT and CDR2 as YYEEEE. The CDR3 reads CASSPLRGRYEQFF. CDR3 bases: TGTGCCAGCAGCCCCCTTCGGGGTCGGTATGAGCAGTTCTTC. The whole variable domain, filled in from reference TRBV5-6 and TRBJ2-1, reads DAGVTQSPTHLIKTRGQQVTLRCSPKSGHDTVSWYQQALGQGPQFIFQYYEEEERQRGNFPDRFSGHQFPNYSSELNVNALLLGDSALYLCASSPLRGRYEQFFGPGTRLTVL.

Remarks on this clonotype: Possible read error: a much larger clone is one base away. This likely comes from a read error, as the CDR3 has no conserved phenylalanine or tryptophan at its end. The chain joins TRBV7-2 to TRBJ2-1; D is possibly TRBD1 (5 bases). Trimming stripped 5 bases from V and 3 bases from J, with 14 bases between. The germline CDR1 and CDR2 sequences are SGHTA and FQGNSA. This CDR3 region has 15 residues. The CDR3, as DNA: TGTGCCAGCAGCCCTGGCAGGGCCAGCTACAATGAGCAGTTCCTC. Translating gives CASSPGRASYNEQFL.

This clonotype has only a few counts. The chain has TRBV9 and TRBJ2-7, with 7 nucleotides matching TRBD2. The CDR3 totals 15 residues. With 0 bases clipped from V and 3 bases from J, the junction kept 6 bases outside the gene matches. CDR1 and CDR2 from the germline V gene are SGDLS and YYNGEE. CDR3 nucleotides: TGTGCCAGCAGCGTAGGTCCTAGCGGAGACTACGAGCAGTACTTC. Its protein is CASSVGPSGDYEQYF.

This clonotype has only a few counts. The J gene is TRBJ1-5, the V gene TRBV6-4; 11 nucleotides agree with TRBD1. With 2 bases clipped from V and 7 bases from J, the junction kept 7 bases outside the gene matches. The CDR3 is 16 residues long. Germline assignment: CDR1 MRHNA and CDR2 SNTAGT. CDR3 sequence reads: CASSDPGTGGGQPQHF. The CDR3 coding sequence is TGTGCCAGCAGTGACCCTGGGACAGGGGGAGGGCAGCCCCAGCATTTT.

The rearrangement links TRBV19 to TRBJ2-1, with 12 positions matching TRBD2. V shed 4 bases, J shed 4 bases, and the junction held 2 bases outside the gene matches. Germline loops: CDR1 LNHDA, CDR2 SQIVND (reference sequence). The CDR3 runs 15 residues. The CDR3 sequence is CASSTLAGGYNEQFF. CDR3 bases: TGTGCCAGTAGTACCCTAGCGGGAGGGTACAATGAGCAGTTCTTC. The entire variable domain, with the rest obtained from reference TRBV19 and TRBJ2-1, is as follows: DGGITQSPKYLFRKEGQNVTLSCEQNLNHDAMYWYRQDPGQGLRLIYYSQIVNDFQKGDIAEGYSVSREKKESFPLTVTSAQKNPTAFYLCASSTLAGGYNEQFFGPGTRLTVL.

The V and J genes are TRBV20-1 and TRBJ2-5, with 8 bases aligning to TRBD2. V was pared by 3 bases and J by 5 bases, with 8 bases of the junction left unmatched. Germline lookup yields CDR1 DFQATT and CDR2 SNEGSKA (reference sequence). The length of the CDR3 is 14 residues. This CDR3 reads CSASKAGAGETQYF. The CDR3, as DNA: TGCAGTGCTAGCAAAGCGGGAGCGGGTGAGACCCAGTACTTC.

As for this clonotype: The germline gene is not matched at one end of the junction; a read error may be the cause. This chain joins TRBV4-3 and TRBJ2-1; no definite D call. The length of the CDR3 is 14 residues. Per germline, CDR1 LGHNA and CDR2 YSLEER. CDR3 in DNA: TGCGCCAGCAGCAAAGAAGTAAGATACAATGAGCAGTTCTTC. It encodes CASSKEVRYNEQFF.